The 27 T cell receptor beta chains given below trace back to one sample, sequenced in a study of identical twins. One entry per CDR3 protein results from TCRdb running MiXCR on the 5' RACE reads. The repertoire holds roughly 1,500,000 distinct CDR3 sequences, with about 30% as singletons. Material: cord blood. The source of these receptors is a newborn girl in good health.

The V and J genes are TRBV6-6 and TRBJ1-1; 12 bases map to TRBD1. CDR1 is MNHNY and CDR2 is SVGAGI in the germline V gene (reference sequence). The CDR3 loop spans 17 amino acids. Unmatched junction bases numbered 13, after V lost 6 bases and J lost 5 bases. DNA of the CDR3: TGTGCCAGCAGCTTGGCCCCGGGACAGGGGGCAGTGACTGAAGCTTTCTTT. This translates into CASSLAPGQGAVTEAFF.

This clonotype was counted ten times or more. The genes are TRBV7-2 and TRBJ2-1; the D is unclear. The CDR3 extends over 12 amino acids. Per germline, CDR1 SGHTA and CDR2 FQGNSA. Trimming stripped 3 bases from V and 8 bases from J, with 8 bases between. This CDR3 reads CASSLGFDEQFF. The CDR3 DNA follows: TGTGCCAGCAGCTTGGGTTTCGATGAGCAGTTCTTC.

The chain couples TRBV11-2 to TRBJ2-7; D is undetermined. The CDR3 has 14 amino acids. V lost 0 bases to trimming and J lost 3 bases, with 9 bases between them. Germline V gene sequence: CDR1 SGHAT, CDR2 FQNNGV. CDR3 DNA sequence: TGTGCCAGCAGCTTAGATTCGGCAGTCTACGAGCAGTACTTC. Encoded protein: CASSLDSAVYEQYF.

This clonotype turned up a few times. The J gene is TRBJ2-3, the V gene TRBV6-7; D ambiguous. TRBV6-7 is an open reading frame whose function is uncertain. Trimming shortened V by 5 bases and J by 0 bases, and 9 bases separated the two germline ends. The CDR3 loop spans 14 amino acids. CDR3: CASSHQASTDTQYF. The DNA of the CDR3 is TGTGCCAGCAGTCACCAGGCTAGCACAGATACGCAGTATTTT.

The genes are TRBV11-2 and TRBJ2-3; TRBD2 might be the D (5 bases). V was shortened by 5 bases and J by 0 bases, with 18 bases between the two germline ends. Germline CDR1 and CDR2: SGHAT and FQNNGV. The CDR3 totals 17 residues. The CDR3 bases are TGTGCCAGCAGCCCAGGTTCGGGGTTAACTAGCACAGATACGCAGTATTTT. Amino acids: CASSPGSGLTSTDTQYF.

This clonotype was seen at least ten times. The gene calls are TRBV7-2 and TRBJ1-2; no reliable D call. Trimming took off 3 bases at V and 6 bases at J, with 11 bases between the two ends. The CDR3 extends over 13 amino acids. The germline V gene encodes CDR1 SGHTA and CDR2 FQGNSA. The CDR3 loop reads CASSLAFGNGYTF. The CDR3 bases are TGTGCCAGCAGCTTGGCGTTTGGGAATGGCTACACCTTC.

This clonotype was seen only once. This chain joins TRBV20-1 and TRBJ1-2, with D unresolved. The germline V gene has CDR1 DFQATT and CDR2 SNEGSKA (reference sequence). Trimming cost V 0 bases and J 5 bases, with 13 bases left between them. The CDR3 has 14 residues. This chain's CDR3 is CSARDGTTIYGYTF. CDR3 sequence (DNA): TGCAGTGCTAGAGATGGTACAACCATTTATGGCTACACCTTC.

Only a few counts were recorded for this clonotype. V usage is TRBV6-1 and J usage is TRBJ1-2; 7 bases match TRBD1. The CDR3 is 15 amino acids. Germline CDR1 MNHNS, CDR2 SASEGT. J was trimmed by 0 bases and V by 10 bases; bases with no gene match: 11. In nucleotides, the CDR3 is TGTGCCACCTGGATTGGGGACAGATCTAACTATGGCTACACCTTC. This sequence encodes CATWIGDRSNYGYTF.

This clonotype was counted at least ten times. The rearrangement links TRBV7-2 to TRBJ2-3; 12 bases align to TRBD2. Germline-derived CDR1 and CDR2 are SGHTA and FQGNSA. The CDR3 has 15 residues. Losses at the gene ends were 2 bases for V and 3 bases for J; bases not matched to a gene: 0. The CDR3: CASSLTSGRTDTQYF. The DNA for the CDR3 is TGTGCCAGCAGCTTAACTAGCGGGAGGACAGATACGCAGTATTTT. Together with reference TRBV7-2 and TRBJ2-3, the CDR3 gives the full variable domain: GAGVSQSPSNKVTEKGKDVELRCDPISGHTALYWYRQSLGQGLEFLIYFQGNSAPDKSGLPSDRFSAERTGGSVSTLTIQRTQQEDSAVYLCASSLTSGRTDTQYFGPGTRLTVL.

This clonotype occurred a few times. CDR3 sequence (DNA): TGCGCCAGCAGCTTACGGGAGACTAGCGGATACAATGAGCAGTTCTTC. This gives the protein CASSLRETSGYNEQFF. The chain employs TRBV5-1 and TRBJ2-1; 9 positions agree with TRBD2. Germline assignment: CDR1 SGHRS and CDR2 YFSETQ. V lost 2 bases and J lost 4; bases outside the gene matches: 7. The CDR3 is made up of 16 amino acids.

J is TRBJ2-5 and V is TRBV20-1; unclear D gene. The CDR3 runs to 11 residues. V was clipped by 3 bases and J by 5 bases, with 7 bases between them. Looked up from germline, CDR1 is DFQATT and CDR2 is SNEGSKA (reference sequence). Here the CDR3 reads CSASYWETQYF. The CDR3 nucleotides read TGCAGTGCTAGTTATTGGGAGACCCAGTACTTC.

The chain recombines TRBV4-1 with TRBJ1-1; D not resolved. V was shortened by 3 bases and J by 3 bases, with 17 bases between the two germline ends. Germline-derived CDR1 and CDR2 are MGHRA and YSYEKL. This CDR3 comprises 16 residues. The CDR3 spells CASSHAPGGKYTEAFF. The DNA for the CDR3 is TGCGCCAGCAGCCATGCGCCGGGTGGAAAGTACACTGAAGCTTTCTTT.

This clonotype was detected a few times. The chain combines TRBV5-1 with TRBJ1-2; TRBD1 matches at 7 bases. The ends lost 3 bases at V and 11 bases at J; junction bases unmatched: 13. CDR1 is SGHRS, CDR2 YFSETQ, per germline. CDR3 length equals 14 residues. CDR3 bases: TGCGCCAGCAGCTCCCGGACAGGCCTCGAGGGGTACACCTTC. The encoded protein is CASSSRTGLEGYTF.

V gene TRBV4-2 combines with J gene TRBJ2-3; 11 bases are a match to TRBD2. The V gene end was trimmed by 4 bases and the J gene end by 3 bases; junction bases not matched to a gene: 12. Germline loops: CDR1 LGHNA, CDR2 YNFKEQ. The CDR3 is made up of 18 amino acids. In nucleotides, the CDR3 is TGTGCCAGCAGCCCAAGCCCGGTCCTAGCGGGAGGTACAGATACGCAGTATTTT. This gives the protein CASSPSPVLAGGTDTQYF.

The CDR3 DNA reads TGTGCCAGCAGTCAGACAAGGTCCACTGAAGCTTTCTTT. It yields the protein CASSQTRSTEAFF. The chain employs TRBV3-1 and TRBJ1-1; D ambiguous. In germline, CDR1 is LGHDT, CDR2 YNNKEL (reference sequence). Trimming removed 6 bases from V and 4 bases from J, with 12 bases in between. The CDR3 is 13 residues long.

The DNA of the CDR3 is TGTGCCAGCAGCTTGGGGGACAGTTCTGGGGAGCTGTTTTTT. Translation: CASSLGDSSGELFF. The V gene is TRBV7-7, the J gene TRBJ2-2; the match to TRBD1 covers 7 bases. V shed 3 bases, J shed 8 bases, and the junction held 6 bases outside the gene matches. There are 14 residues in the CDR3. Germline CDR1 is SSHAT and CDR2 is FNYEAQ (reference sequence).

The genes are TRBV29-1 and TRBJ2-1; D not resolved. The DNA end lines up better with TRBJ2-7; the J call may be wrong. Germline lookup yields CDR1 SQVTM and CDR2 ANQGSEA. This CDR3 comprises 11 residues. This CDR3 is CSVDRYNEQYV. Written as DNA, the CDR3 is TGCAGCGTTGACCGGTACAATGAGCAGTACGTC.

The rearrangement uses TRBV15 and TRBJ1-5, with D unclear. Trimming took off 7 bases at V and 1 base at J, with 5 bases between the two ends. CDR3 length: 12 residues. The germline V gene has CDR1 LNHNV and CDR2 YYDKDF (reference sequence). The CDR3 region has the DNA TGTGCCACCAAACAGAGCAATCAGCCCCAGCATTTT. This gives the protein CATKQSNQPQHF. Complete variable domain (other parts from reference TRBV15 and TRBJ1-5): DAMVIQNPRYQVTQFGKPVTLSCSQTLNHNVMYWYQQKSSQAPKLLFHYYDKDFNNEADTPDNFQSRRPNTSFCFLDIRSPGLGDTAMYLCATKQSNQPQHFGDGTRLSIL.

This clonotype was counted a few times. This chain connects TRBV20-1 to TRBJ2-5; tentatively, D is TRBD2 (5 bases). The better agreement between TRBJ2-7 and the DNA end casts doubt on the J call. This CDR3 is 13 amino acids long. Germline V CDR1 and CDR2: DFQATT, SNEGSKA (reference sequence). CDR3 amino acids: CSARDSTGGEQYF. The CDR3, as DNA: TGCAGTGCTAGAGACTCGACTGGAGGCGAGCAGTACTTC.

Concerning this clonotype: A read error is possible here, since a much larger clone lies one base away. V and J are TRBV2 and TRBJ2-5; 7 positions match TRBD2. Germline values: CDR1 SNHLY, CDR2 FYNNEI. The CDR3 covers 13 residues. After removal of 10 bases from V and 11 bases from J, the junction contained 16 bases not matched to a gene. The CDR3 coding sequence is TGTGCCACGCCCGGGACTATAGTCAATGAGCAGTACTTC. It is translated as CATPGTIVNEQYF. Supplemented by reference TRBV2 and TRBJ2-5, the full variable domain reads EPEVTQTPSHQVTQMGQEVILRCVPISNHLYFYWYRQILGQKVEFLVSFYNNEISEKSEIFDDQFSVERPDGSNFTLKIRSTKLEDSAMYFCATPGTIVNEQYFGPGTRLLVL.

The J gene is TRBJ1-5, the V gene TRBV6-6; D not resolved. The V gene's germline CDR1 is MNHNY and CDR2 SVGAGI (reference sequence). V was pared by 0 bases and J by 7 bases, with 10 bases between. CDR3 length: 14 residues. The CDR3 loop reads CASSYSRTGQPQHF. CDR3 sequence (DNA): TGTGCCAGCAGTTACTCTAGGACGGGACAGCCCCAGCATTTT.

This clonotype was seen once. This rearrangement joins TRBV7-9 to TRBJ1-2, with D possibly TRBD1 on 6 matching bases. Trimming shortened V by 5 bases and J by 6 bases, and 16 bases separated the two germline ends. Germline V gene data show CDR1 as SEHNR and CDR2 as FQNEAQ (reference sequence). The CDR3 has 14 residues. The CDR3 here is CASSLRGLGDGYTF. The CDR3 bases are TGTGCCAGCAGCCTCAGGGGATTAGGAGATGGCTACACCTTC.

The chain joins TRBV4-1 to TRBJ2-2; D gene ambiguous. Per germline, CDR1 MGHRA and CDR2 YSYEKL. The CDR3 consists of 14 residues. Trimming shortened V by 5 bases and J by 7 bases, and 14 bases separated the two germline ends. As DNA, the CDR3 is TGCGCCAGCAGCGGTGGGGAATCGATCGGGGAGCTGTTTTTT. It translates to CASSGGESIGELFF.

Notes on this clonotype: This may be a read error: a much more frequent sequence differs by one nucleotide. This rearrangement joins TRBV2 to TRBJ1-6, with D possibly TRBD1 on 6 matching bases. Germline values: CDR1 SNHLY, CDR2 FYNNEI. The CDR3 spans 16 residues. In nucleotides, the CDR3 is TGTGCCAGCAGTTCGCAGGGGAGCTCCTATAATTCACCCCCCCACTTT. Translating gives CASSSQGSSYNSPPHF.

This chain joins TRBV7-2 and TRBJ2-3; D is perhaps TRBD1 (5 bases). Germline V gene lookup returns CDR1 SGHTA and CDR2 FQGNSA. This CDR3 has 16 amino acids. V dropped 4 bases and J dropped 0 bases, with 14 bases sitting between them. The CDR3 sequence: CASSSTGAASTDTQYF. Here the CDR3 DNA reads TGTGCCAGCAGCTCAACAGGTGCTGCTAGCACAGATACGCAGTATTTT.

This clonotype was seen a handful of times. The V call is TRBV30, the J call TRBJ2-4; 8 bases map to TRBD2. V gave up 2 bases and J gave up 3 bases; unmatched junction bases: 9. CDR3 length equals 16 residues. Germline V gene lookup returns CDR1 GTSNPN and CDR2 SVGIG (reference sequence). CDR3 residues: CAWSQPGGLVKNIQYF. The CDR3 region has the DNA TGTGCCTGGAGTCAACCCGGGGGACTAGTCAAAAACATTCAGTACTTC.

This clonotype was seen a handful of times. This sequence joins TRBV30 and TRBJ2-5; D assignment may be TRBD1 or TRBD2 (5 bases each). Germline assignment: CDR1 GTSNPN and CDR2 SVGIG (reference sequence). The CDR3 runs to 11 residues. V was trimmed by 4 bases and J by 9 bases, leaving 12 bases between them. DNA of the CDR3: TGTGCCTGGAAAGAGGGGTGGTCCCAGTACTTC. Translating gives CAWKEGWSQYF.